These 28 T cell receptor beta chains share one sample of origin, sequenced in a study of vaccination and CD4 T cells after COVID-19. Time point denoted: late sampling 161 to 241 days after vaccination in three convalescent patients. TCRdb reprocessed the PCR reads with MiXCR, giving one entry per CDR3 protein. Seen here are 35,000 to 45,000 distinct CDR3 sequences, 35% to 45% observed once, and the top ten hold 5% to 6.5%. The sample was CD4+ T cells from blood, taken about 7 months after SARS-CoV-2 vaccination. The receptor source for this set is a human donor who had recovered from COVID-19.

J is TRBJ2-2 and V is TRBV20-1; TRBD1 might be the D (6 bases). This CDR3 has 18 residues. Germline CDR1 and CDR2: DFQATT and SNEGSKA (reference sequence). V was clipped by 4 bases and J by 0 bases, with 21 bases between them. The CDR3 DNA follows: TGCAGTGCTAACCCCCTACTAGGGGGAGCGTCGAACACCGGGGAGCTGTTTTTT. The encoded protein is CSANPLLGGASNTGELFF.

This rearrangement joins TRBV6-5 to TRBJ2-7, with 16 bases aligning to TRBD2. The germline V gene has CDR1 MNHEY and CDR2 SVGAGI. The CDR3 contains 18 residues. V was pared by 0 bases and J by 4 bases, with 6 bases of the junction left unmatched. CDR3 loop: CASSYSPGLAGGGYEQYF. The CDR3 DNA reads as TGTGCCAGCAGTTACTCTCCGGGACTAGCGGGAGGGGGATACGAGCAGTACTTC.

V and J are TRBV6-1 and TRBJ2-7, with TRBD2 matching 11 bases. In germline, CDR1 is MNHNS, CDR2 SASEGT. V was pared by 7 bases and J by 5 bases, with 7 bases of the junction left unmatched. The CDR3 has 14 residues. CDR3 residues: CASTTSGRTHEQYF. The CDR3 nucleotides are TGTGCCAGCACAACTAGCGGGAGAACCCACGAGCAGTACTTC.

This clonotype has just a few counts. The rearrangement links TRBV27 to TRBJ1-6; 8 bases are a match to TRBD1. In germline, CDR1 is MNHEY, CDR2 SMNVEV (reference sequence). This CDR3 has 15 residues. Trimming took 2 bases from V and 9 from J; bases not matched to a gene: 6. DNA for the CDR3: TGTGCCAGCAGTTTACAGGGGGCGGCTCGTTCACCCCTCCACTTT. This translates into CASSLQGAARSPLHF.

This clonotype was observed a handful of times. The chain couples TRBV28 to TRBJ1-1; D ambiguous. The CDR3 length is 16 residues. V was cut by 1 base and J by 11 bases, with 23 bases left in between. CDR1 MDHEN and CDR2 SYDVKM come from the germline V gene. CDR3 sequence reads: CASSLSGGWEGRWAFF. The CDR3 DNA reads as TGTGCCAGCAGTTTATCAGGAGGTTGGGAGGGCCGGTGGGCTTTCTTT. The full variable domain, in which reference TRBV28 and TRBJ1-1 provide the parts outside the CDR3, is DVKVTQSSRYLVKRTGEKVFLECVQDMDHENMFWYRQDPGLGLRLIYFSYDVKMKEKGDIPEGYSVSREKKERFSLILESASTNQTSMYLCASSLSGGWEGRWAFFGQGTRLTVV.

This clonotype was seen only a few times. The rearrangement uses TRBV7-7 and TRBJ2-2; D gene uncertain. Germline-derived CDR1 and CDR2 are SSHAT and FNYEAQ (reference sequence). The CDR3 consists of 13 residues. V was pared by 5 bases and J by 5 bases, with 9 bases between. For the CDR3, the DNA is TGTGCCAGCAGCGTTGGGCCGACCGGGGAGCTGTTTTTT. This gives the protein CASSVGPTGELFF.

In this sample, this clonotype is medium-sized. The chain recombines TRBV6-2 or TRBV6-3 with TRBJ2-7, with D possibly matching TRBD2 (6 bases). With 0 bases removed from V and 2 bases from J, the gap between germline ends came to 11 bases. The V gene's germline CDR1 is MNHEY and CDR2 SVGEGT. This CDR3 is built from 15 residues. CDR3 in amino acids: CASSYSMEGAYEQYF. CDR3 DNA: TGTGCCAGCAGTTACTCGATGGAGGGCGCCTACGAGCAGTACTTC.

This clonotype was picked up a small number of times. The CDR3, as DNA: TGTGCCACCCCGGGAAACATTCAGTACTTC. Amino acids: CATPGNIQYF. The chain links TRBV7-2 to TRBJ2-4; no clear D gene. CDR3 length: 10 amino acids. The V end lost 10 bases, the J end lost 6 bases, and 7 bases lay between the germline ends. Germline assignment: CDR1 SGHTA and CDR2 FQGNSA.

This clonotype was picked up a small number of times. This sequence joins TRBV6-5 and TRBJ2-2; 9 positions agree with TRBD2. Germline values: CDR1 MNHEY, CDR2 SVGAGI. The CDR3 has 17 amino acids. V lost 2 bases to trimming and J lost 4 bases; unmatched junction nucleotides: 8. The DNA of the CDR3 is TGTGCCAGCAGTTACGCCCTAACTAGCGGGCGCACCGGGGAGCTGTTTTTT. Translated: CASSYALTSGRTGELFF.

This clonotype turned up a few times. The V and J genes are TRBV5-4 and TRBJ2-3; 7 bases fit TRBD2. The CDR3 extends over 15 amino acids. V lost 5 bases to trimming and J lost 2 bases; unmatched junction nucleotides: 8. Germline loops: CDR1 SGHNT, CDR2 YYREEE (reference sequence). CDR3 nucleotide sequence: TGTGCCAGCAGTCCCCGGGACTACAACACAGATACGCAGTATTTT. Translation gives CASSPRDYNTDTQYF.

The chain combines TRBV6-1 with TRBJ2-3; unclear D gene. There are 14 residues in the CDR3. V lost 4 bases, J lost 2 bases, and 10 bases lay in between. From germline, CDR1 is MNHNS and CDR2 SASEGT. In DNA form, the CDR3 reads TGTGCCAGCAGTGGACTTATGGCCACAGATACGCAGTATTTT. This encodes CASSGLMATDTQYF.

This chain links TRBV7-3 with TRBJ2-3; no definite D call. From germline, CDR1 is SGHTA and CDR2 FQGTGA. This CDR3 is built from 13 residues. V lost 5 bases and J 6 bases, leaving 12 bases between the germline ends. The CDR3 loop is CASSISPRDTQYF. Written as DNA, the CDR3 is TGTGCCAGCAGCATCAGTCCGAGGGATACGCAGTATTTT.

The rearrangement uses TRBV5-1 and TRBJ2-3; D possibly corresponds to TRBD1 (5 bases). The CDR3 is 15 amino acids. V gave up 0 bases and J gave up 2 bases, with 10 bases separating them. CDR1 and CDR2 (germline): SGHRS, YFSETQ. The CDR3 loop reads CASSLEGAPTDTQYF. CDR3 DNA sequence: TGCGCCAGCAGCTTGGAAGGGGCCCCCACAGATACGCAGTATTTT.

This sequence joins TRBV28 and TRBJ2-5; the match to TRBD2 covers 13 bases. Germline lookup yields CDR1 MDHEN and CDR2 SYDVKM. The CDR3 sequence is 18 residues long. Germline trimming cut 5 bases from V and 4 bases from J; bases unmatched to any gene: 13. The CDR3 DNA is TGTGCCAGCAGTAGACTCACTAGCGGGAGGGCGGGTGGAGAGACCCAGTACTTC. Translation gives CASSRLTSGRAGGETQYF.

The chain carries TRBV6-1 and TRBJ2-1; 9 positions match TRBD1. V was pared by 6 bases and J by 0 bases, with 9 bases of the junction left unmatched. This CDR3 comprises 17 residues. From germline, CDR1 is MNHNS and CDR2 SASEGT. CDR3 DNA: TGTGCCAGCAGAAGTCCCGGGACAGGGAGCTCCTACAATGAGCAGTTCTTC. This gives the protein CASRSPGTGSSYNEQFF.

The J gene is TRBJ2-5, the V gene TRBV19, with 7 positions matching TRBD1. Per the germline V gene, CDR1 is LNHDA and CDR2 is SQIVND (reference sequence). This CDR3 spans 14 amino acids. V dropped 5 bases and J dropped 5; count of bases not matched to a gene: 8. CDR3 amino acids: CASSPTGVFETQYF. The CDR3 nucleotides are TGTGCCAGTAGTCCTACAGGGGTCTTTGAGACCCAGTACTTC.

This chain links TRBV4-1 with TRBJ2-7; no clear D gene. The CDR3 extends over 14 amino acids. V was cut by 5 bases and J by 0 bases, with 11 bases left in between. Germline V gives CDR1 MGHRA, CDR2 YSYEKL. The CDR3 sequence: CASSYVVSSYEQYF. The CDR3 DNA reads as TGCGCCAGCAGCTATGTTGTCAGCTCCTACGAGCAGTACTTC.

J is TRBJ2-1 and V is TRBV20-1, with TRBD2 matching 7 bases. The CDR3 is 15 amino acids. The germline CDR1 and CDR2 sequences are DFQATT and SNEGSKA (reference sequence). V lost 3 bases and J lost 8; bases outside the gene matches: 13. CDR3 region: CSARGLKTSRDEQFF. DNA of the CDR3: TGCAGTGCTAGGGGACTCAAGACTAGCCGGGATGAGCAGTTCTTC.

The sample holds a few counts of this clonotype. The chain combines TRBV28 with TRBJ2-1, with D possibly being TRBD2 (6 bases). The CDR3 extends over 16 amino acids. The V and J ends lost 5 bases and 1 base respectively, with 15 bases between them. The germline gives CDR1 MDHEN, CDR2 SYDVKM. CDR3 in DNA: TGTGCCAGCAGTCCGACTAGTTTCTATTCCTACAATGAGCAGTTCTTC. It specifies CASSPTSFYSYNEQFF.

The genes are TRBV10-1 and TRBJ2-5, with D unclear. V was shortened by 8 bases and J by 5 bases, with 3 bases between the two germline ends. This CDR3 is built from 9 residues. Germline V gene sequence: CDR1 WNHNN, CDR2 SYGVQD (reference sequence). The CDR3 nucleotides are TGCGCCAGCCGGGAGACCCAGTACTTC. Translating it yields CASRETQYF.

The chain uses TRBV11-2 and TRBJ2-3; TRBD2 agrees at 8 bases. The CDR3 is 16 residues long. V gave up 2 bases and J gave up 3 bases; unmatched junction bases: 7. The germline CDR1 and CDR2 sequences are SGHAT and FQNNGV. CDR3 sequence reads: CASSLLGGGFTDTQYF. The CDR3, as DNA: TGTGCCAGCAGCTTACTGGGCGGGGGGTTTACAGATACGCAGTATTTT.

The CDR3 here is CSAPDRGQGHNEQFF. CDR3 in DNA: TGCAGTGCTCCCGATCGGGGACAGGGGCACAATGAGCAGTTCTTC. The V gene is TRBV20-1, the J gene TRBJ2-1, with 10 bases fitting TRBD1. The junction had 9 bases not matched to a gene; V was cut back by 5 bases and J by 5 bases. Germline loops: CDR1 DFQATT, CDR2 SNEGSKA (reference sequence). The CDR3 consists of 15 residues.

The CDR3 loop is CASSDLSGQETQYF. CDR3 nucleotides: TGTGCCAGTAGCGACCTAAGCGGTCAAGAGACCCAGTACTTC. The V call is TRBV19, the J call TRBJ2-5; tentative D call: TRBD2 (5 bases). CDR3 size: 14 residues. Germline V gene data show CDR1 as LNHDA and CDR2 as SQIVND (reference sequence). V dropped 6 bases and J dropped 2 bases, with 13 bases sitting between them. The full variable domain, its missing parts supplied by reference TRBV19 and TRBJ2-5, is DGGITQSPKYLFRKEGQNVTLSCEQNLNHDAMYWYRQDPGQGLRLIYYSQIVNDFQKGDIAEGYSVSREKKESFPLTVTSAQKNPTAFYLCASSDLSGQETQYFGPGTRLLVL.

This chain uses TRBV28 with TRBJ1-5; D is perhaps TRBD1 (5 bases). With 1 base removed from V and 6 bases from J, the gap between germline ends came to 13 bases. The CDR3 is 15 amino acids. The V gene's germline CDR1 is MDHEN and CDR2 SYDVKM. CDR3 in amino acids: CASSLLGDLFQPQHF. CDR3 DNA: TGTGCCAGCAGTTTATTGGGGGATCTTTTTCAGCCCCAGCATTTT.

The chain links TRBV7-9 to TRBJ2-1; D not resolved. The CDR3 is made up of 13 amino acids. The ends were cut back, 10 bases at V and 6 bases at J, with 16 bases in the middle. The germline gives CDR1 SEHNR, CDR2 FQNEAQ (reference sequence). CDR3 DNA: TGTGCCACCGGAGAGCGTCCCTCCAATGAGCAGTTCTTC. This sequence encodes CATGERPSNEQFF.

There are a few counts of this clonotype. DNA of the CDR3: TGTGCCACCAGCAGAGGCGAGGGAGGCTACACCTTC. Translating it yields CATSRGEGGYTF. The chain uses TRBV15 and TRBJ1-2, with D uncertain. Trimming removed 1 base at V and 8 bases at J, with 8 bases between. CDR1 is LNHNV and CDR2 is YYDKDF in the germline V gene (reference sequence). This CDR3 region has 12 residues.

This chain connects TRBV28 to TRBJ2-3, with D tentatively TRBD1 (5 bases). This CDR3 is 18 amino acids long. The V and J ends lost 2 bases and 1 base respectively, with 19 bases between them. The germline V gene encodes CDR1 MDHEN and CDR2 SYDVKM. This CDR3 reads CASSLQGALGHGTDTQYF. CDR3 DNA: TGTGCCAGCAGTTTACAGGGCGCGCTCGGGCATGGCACAGATACGCAGTATTTT.

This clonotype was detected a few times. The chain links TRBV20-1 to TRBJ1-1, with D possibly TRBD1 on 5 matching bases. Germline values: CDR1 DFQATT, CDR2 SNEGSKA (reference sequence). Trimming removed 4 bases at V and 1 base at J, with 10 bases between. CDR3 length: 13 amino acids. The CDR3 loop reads CSATRDPNTEAFF. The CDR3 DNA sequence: TGCAGTGCTACCCGGGACCCGAACACTGAAGCTTTCTTT.